The rows below give T cell receptor beta chains drawn from one sample of a study of identifying expanded T cells in peripheral blood. Sequencing used immunoSEQ multiplex PCR; TCRdb keeps in-frame clones, though not all of them. The sample gives about 82,000 clones, roughly 89% of which show up once; about 7% is in the top ten. The sample consisted of blood. The receptors come from a person aged 18 to 70 in good health. CDR3s include the opening cysteine and the closing phenylalanine or tryptophan. Fields, in order: J gene, V gene, clone size, D gene, CDR3 protein, CDR3 DNA. The D gene is left open where the match is weak. Clone sizes are given selectively: once, few, many, or a class where the clone is expanded.

J gene: TRBJ1-3
V gene: TRBV6-1
clone size: once
D gene: TRBD1
CDR3 protein: CASSEGQGVRGNTIYF
CDR3 DNA: TGTGCCAGCAGTGAAGGACAGGGGGTTCGTGGAAACACCATATATTTT

J gene: TRBJ2-6
V gene: TRBV5-1
clone size: NA
D gene: NA
CDR3 protein: CASSLLSGANVLTF
CDR3 DNA: TGCGCCAGCAGCTTGTTAAGTGGGGCCAACGTCCTGACTTTC

J gene: TRBJ1-1
V gene: TRBV5-1
clone size: NA
D gene: NA
CDR3 protein: CASSSSGSGTEAFF
CDR3 DNA: TGCGCCAGCAGCTCCTCCGGGTCTGGGACTGAAGCTTTCTTT

J gene: TRBJ2-4
V gene: TRBV2
clone size: few
D gene: NA
CDR3 protein: CASSGEVIQYF
CDR3 DNA: TGTGCCAGCAGTGGGGAGGTCATTCAGTACTTC

J gene: TRBJ2-7
V gene: TRBV6-1
clone size: NA
D gene: TRBD2
CDR3 protein: CASKRAGGGPYEQYF
CDR3 DNA: TGTGCCAGCAAAAGGGCGGGCGGGGGGCCCTACGAGCAGTACTTC

J gene: TRBJ1-2
V gene: TRBV5-6
clone size: NA
D gene: NA
CDR3 protein: CASSLGTPVMGGYTF
CDR3 DNA: TGTGCCAGCAGCTTGGGGACCCCCGTTATGGGAGGCTACACCTTC

J gene: TRBJ1-1
V gene: TRBV5-5
clone size: once
D gene: NA
CDR3 protein: CASSLDPVGWAGEAFF
CDR3 DNA: TGTGCCAGCAGCTTGGATCCCGTAGGGTGGGCGGGTGAAGCTTTCTTT

J gene: TRBJ1-2
V gene: TRBV5-7
clone size: NA
D gene: NA
CDR3 protein: CASSLSCREDGYTF
CDR3 DNA: TGTGCCAGCAGCTTGAGTTGCAGGGAAGACGGCTACACCTTC

J gene: TRBJ2-1
V gene: TRBV7-8
clone size: NA
D gene: NA
CDR3 protein: CASSLVGPSPYNEQFF
CDR3 DNA: TGTGCCAGCAGCTTAGTCGGGCCGAGTCCATACAATGAGCAGTTCTTC

J gene: TRBJ1-2
V gene: TRBV19
clone size: once
D gene: TRBD1
CDR3 protein: CASSPDRANYGYTF
CDR3 DNA: TGTGCCAGTAGTCCTGACAGGGCTAACTATGGCTACACCTTC